Below, 25 T cell receptor beta chains from the same sample are listed, as sequenced in a study of sequential checkpoint blockade in melanoma. Generated by immunoSEQ multiplex PCR, the TCRdb table keeps only in-frame clones and is missing some. The sample yields more than 2,000 clones, 15% seen once. The treatment: randomized to nivolumab then ipilimumab (arm A) or the reverse (arm B). Specimen: tumor tissue (inferred from file names), collected from a patient given nivolumab and ipilimumab in sequence. Receptor source: a human donor with melanoma.

In its sample, this clone is medium-sized (0.01 to 0.1%). This chain connects TRBV11-3 to TRBJ2-7, with 8 bases fitting TRBD2. The trim removed 5 bases at V and 5 bases at J, leaving 11 bases unmatched. Germline V gives CDR1 SGHNT, CDR2 YENEEA. This CDR3 comprises 15 residues. The CDR3 bases are TGTGCCAGCAGCCAAGGGACGGGAGGGCTGGACGAGCAGTACTTC. Protein product: CASSQGTGGLDEQYF.

The chain uses TRBV19 and TRBJ2-4; TRBD1 is a possible D gene (6 bases). This CDR3 region has 13 residues. Germline-derived CDR1 and CDR2 are LNHDA and SQIVND (reference sequence). The ends were cut back, 8 bases at V and 2 bases at J, with 10 bases in the middle. The CDR3 spells CASQQGTKNIQYF. The CDR3 nucleotides read TGTGCCAGTCAACAGGGAACCAAAAACATTCAGTACTTC.

A few counts support this clone. V is TRBV11-3 and J is TRBJ2-5; 12 nucleotides match TRBD2. Germline V gene data show CDR1 as SGHNT and CDR2 as YENEEA. J was trimmed by 1 base and V by 1 base; bases with no gene match: 4. CDR3 length: 17 residues. CDR3 protein: CASSLGLAGVSQETQYF. DNA of the CDR3: TGTGCCAGCAGCTTAGGACTAGCGGGAGTCAGCCAAGAGACCCAGTACTTC.

In this sample, this clone turned up a few times. The chain employs TRBV28 and TRBJ1-4, with D unclear. Germline loops: CDR1 MDHEN, CDR2 SYDVKM. This CDR3 comprises 16 residues. V gave up 3 bases and J gave up 3 bases, with 14 bases separating them. CDR3 nucleotides: TGTGCCAGCAGTTTTACTTCTGTTGGTCCTAATGAAAAACTGTTTTTT. It specifies CASSFTSVGPNEKLFF.

This clone was picked up one time. The CDR3 bases are TGTGCCAGTAGTATTATCGGGGACTATGGCTACACCTTC. Protein: CASSIIGDYGYTF. The rearrangement joins TRBV19 to TRBJ1-2; D gene uncertain. From germline, CDR1 is LNHDA and CDR2 SQIVND (reference sequence). This CDR3 has 13 amino acids. V gave up 3 bases and J gave up 3 bases, with 8 bases separating them.

In its sample, this clone was seen a few times. This chain links TRBV18 with TRBJ1-2; 9 bases are shared with TRBD1. The V and J ends lost 6 bases and 0 bases, in that order; junction bases with no gene match: 5. The length of the CDR3 is 15 residues. Germline V lookup: CDR1 KGHSH, CDR2 LQKENI. In DNA form, the CDR3 reads TGTGCCAGCTCCCAACAGGGGGCCGCTAACTATGGCTACACCTTC. Residues: CASSQQGAANYGYTF.

The chain is built from TRBV28 and TRBJ2-7; 10 bases fit TRBD2. Germline CDR1 MDHEN, CDR2 SYDVKM. This CDR3 has 19 residues. Trimming at V came to 3 bases and at J to 4 bases, leaving 18 bases not matched to a gene. The CDR3 sequence: CASSLVTKSSGRVKYEQYF. Written as DNA, the CDR3 is TGTGCCAGCAGTTTGGTGACAAAGTCTAGCGGGAGAGTTAAGTACGAGCAGTACTTC.

The chain couples TRBV14 to TRBJ2-3, with D perhaps matching TRBD2 (6 bases). V lost 2 bases and J 2 bases, leaving 23 bases between the germline ends. The CDR3 sequence is 19 residues long. Germline-derived CDR1 and CDR2 are SGHDN and FVKESK. CDR3 in DNA: TGTGCCAGCAGCCAACTCCTCCTGGTGACCGGGACTTCCACAGATACGCAGTATTTT. Translated: CASSQLLLVTGTSTDTQYF.

This CDR3 is CASSPGQPRETQYF. The CDR3 DNA reads TGCGCCAGCAGCCCCGGACAGCCCCGAGAGACCCAGTACTTC. The chain couples TRBV5-1 to TRBJ2-5; D perhaps matches TRBD1 (6 bases). Trimming took off 4 bases at V and 4 bases at J, with 14 bases between the two ends. The CDR3 totals 14 residues. Germline V gene data show CDR1 as SGHRS and CDR2 as YFSETQ. Based on the CDR3 plus reference TRBV5-1 and TRBJ2-5, the full variable domain is KAGVTQTPRYLIKTRGQQVTLSCSPISGHRSVSWYQQTPGQGLQFLFEYFSETQRNKGNFPGRFSGRQFSNSRSEMNVSTLELGDSALYLCASSPGQPRETQYFGPGTRLLVL.

Within the sample, this clone is medium-sized. The gene calls are TRBV11-3 and TRBJ2-3, with D unclear. The ends were cut back, 3 bases at V and 0 bases at J, with 13 bases in the middle. The CDR3 has 16 residues. Germline V lookup: CDR1 SGHNT, CDR2 YENEEA. CDR3: CASSFRGPGSTDTQYF. The DNA for the CDR3 is TGTGCCAGCAGCTTTCGCGGACCCGGTAGCACAGATACGCAGTATTTT.

This clone was recorded a few times. The chain combines TRBV6-1 with TRBJ2-5; the D is unclear. CDR1 is MNHNS and CDR2 is SASEGT in the germline V gene. This CDR3 is built from 16 residues. V lost 0 bases and J lost 2, with 13 bases in between. CDR3: CASSEAIQSLQETQYF. As DNA, the CDR3 is TGTGCCAGCAGTGAAGCGATACAGTCGCTACAAGAGACCCAGTACTTC.

This rearrangement joins TRBV28 to TRBJ2-7; D may be TRBD1 or TRBD2 (5 bases each). The CDR3 runs to 14 residues. V was shortened by 6 bases and J by 2 bases, with 14 bases between the two germline ends. Germline values: CDR1 MDHEN, CDR2 SYDVKM. CDR3 nucleotides: TGTGCCAGCAGCGGGACGAAGCAAGCCTACGAGCAGTACTTC. Protein: CASSGTKQAYEQYF.

V usage is TRBV19 and J usage is TRBJ2-1; D is perhaps TRBD2 (5 bases). The length of the CDR3 is 14 residues. Trimming left V 6 bases short and J 6 bases short, with 15 bases between. From germline, CDR1 is LNHDA and CDR2 SQIVND (reference sequence). The CDR3 sequence is CASSPDWRPNEQFF. Written as DNA, the CDR3 is TGTGCCAGTAGCCCGGACTGGCGACCCAATGAGCAGTTCTTC. The full variable domain, in which reference TRBV19 and TRBJ2-1 provide the parts outside the CDR3, is DGGITQSPKYLFRKEGQNVTLSCEQNLNHDAMYWYRQDPGQGLRLIYYSQIVNDFQKGDIAEGYSVSREKKESFPLTVTSAQKNPTAFYLCASSPDWRPNEQFFGPGTRLTVL.

This clone is judged medium-sized. The CDR3 is CASSFGQGRPQHF. The CDR3 bases are TGTGCCAGCAGTTTCGGTCAGGGAAGGCCCCAGCATTTT. The chain uses TRBV28 and TRBJ1-5; tentative D call: TRBD1 (5 bases). V lost 3 bases and J lost 9, with 12 bases in between. The CDR3 contains 13 residues. From germline, CDR1 is MDHEN and CDR2 SYDVKM.

This clone was seen ten or more times. The gene calls are TRBV6-8 and TRBJ2-3, with 10 bases aligning to TRBD2. The ends lost 2 bases at V and 5 bases at J; junction bases unmatched: 7. The CDR3 consists of 16 residues. Germline loops: CDR1 MNHGY, CDR2 SAAAGT. The CDR3 region is CASSYPLAGGGDTQYF. The DNA for the CDR3 is TGTGCCAGCAGTTACCCCTTAGCGGGAGGTGGAGATACGCAGTATTTT.

The rearrangement links TRBV5-1 to TRBJ1-2; 9 bases map to TRBD1. The germline V gene encodes CDR1 SGHRS and CDR2 YFSETQ. The CDR3 spans 16 residues. J was trimmed by 6 bases and V by 4 bases; bases with no gene match: 13. The CDR3 reads CASSPNSQGALDGYTF. In DNA, the CDR3 is TGCGCCAGCAGCCCGAACTCACAGGGGGCTCTGGATGGCTACACCTTC.

The CDR3 DNA follows: TGCGCCAGCAGCCCCTGGGGGAACACAGATACGCAGTATTTT. Translating it yields CASSPWGNTDTQYF. The rearrangement uses TRBV5-1 and TRBJ2-3; D may match TRBD1 or TRBD2 (5 bases each). Germline-derived CDR1 and CDR2 are SGHRS and YFSETQ. Trimming took 4 bases from V and 2 from J, leaving 11 bases between them. CDR3 size: 14 residues. Drawing the rest from reference TRBV5-1 and TRBJ2-3, the complete variable domain is KAGVTQTPRYLIKTRGQQVTLSCSPISGHRSVSWYQQTPGQGLQFLFEYFSETQRNKGNFPGRFSGRQFSNSRSEMNVSTLELGDSALYLCASSPWGNTDTQYFGPGTRLTVL.

CDR3 DNA sequence: TGTGCCAGCAGCCAAGGGACTAGCCTCGTTACGCAGTATTTT. Its protein is CASSQGTSLVTQYF. The rearrangement uses TRBV14 and TRBJ2-3; 8 bases line up with TRBD2. Germline assignment: CDR1 SGHDN and CDR2 FVKESK. The junction had 5 bases not matched to a gene; V was cut back by 1 base and J by 8 bases. CDR3 length: 14 residues.

The chain uses TRBV19 and TRBJ2-1; TRBD2 matches at 8 bases. Germline trimming cut 2 bases from V and 10 bases from J; bases unmatched to any gene: 10. This CDR3 has 15 amino acids. Looked up from germline, CDR1 is LNHDA and CDR2 is SQIVND (reference sequence). The CDR3 protein is CASSIKRESQREQFF. CDR3 in DNA: TGTGCCAGTAGTATAAAGCGGGAGTCTCAGAGGGAGCAGTTCTTC.

The chain carries TRBV19 and TRBJ2-2; 9 bases agree with TRBD1. The CDR3 contains 17 residues. The V segment lost 2 bases and the J segment 6 bases; nucleotides outside the gene matches: 10. Per the germline V gene, CDR1 is LNHDA and CDR2 is SQIVND (reference sequence). Here the CDR3 reads CASSINKGQGKAGELFF. As DNA, the CDR3 is TGTGCCAGTAGTATAAATAAGGGACAGGGCAAGGCCGGGGAGCTGTTTTTT.

Within the sample, this clone is medium-sized. V and J are TRBV29-1 and TRBJ2-4; D is possibly TRBD2 (6 bases). CDR1 is SQVTM and CDR2 is ANQGSEA in the germline V gene. V was shortened by 0 bases and J by 6 bases, with 12 bases between the two germline ends. The CDR3 is 14 amino acids. The CDR3 here is CSVEDGGVGNIQYF. The CDR3 nucleotides are TGCAGCGTTGAAGACGGGGGAGTTGGAAACATTCAGTACTTC.

This chain joins TRBV10-1 and TRBJ2-1; 9 nucleotides align to TRBD2. Germline V gene sequence: CDR1 WNHNN, CDR2 SYGVQD (reference sequence). The CDR3 spans 16 residues. V dropped 0 bases and J dropped 8; count of bases not matched to a gene: 8. Here the CDR3 DNA reads TGCGCCAGCAGTGAGTCGGGGGCGGGAGGGCCGTATGAGCAGTTCTTC. Encoded protein: CASSESGAGGPYEQFF.

By share of the sample, this clone is medium-sized. The chain couples TRBV28 to TRBJ1-3; D is ambiguous. CDR3 length: 15 residues. V lost 4 bases to trimming and J lost 8 bases, with 18 bases between them. From germline, CDR1 is MDHEN and CDR2 SYDVKM. CDR3 nucleotides: TGTGCCAGCAGTTGGCGGGGAGGCTCTGAGCACACCATATATTTT. Amino acids: CASSWRGGSEHTIYF.

This clone is medium-sized within its sample. The J gene is TRBJ2-5, the V gene TRBV29-1; D is ambiguous. Germline V gene lookup returns CDR1 SQVTM and CDR2 ANQGSEA. Trimming took off 4 bases at V and 0 bases at J, with 9 bases between the two ends. The CDR3 consists of 13 residues. In nucleotides, the CDR3 is TGCAGCGTTGCCGGGCTCAACCAAGAGACCCAGTACTTC. As protein: CSVAGLNQETQYF.

The V gene is TRBV29-1, the J gene TRBJ2-7; 13 bases match TRBD2. V trimming: 4 bases; J trimming: 5 bases; junction bases outside the gene matches: 2. The germline V gene encodes CDR1 SQVTM and CDR2 ANQGSEA. This CDR3 contains 13 residues. CDR3 DNA: TGCAGCGTTGGACTAGCGGGAGGCCACGAGCAGTACTTC. Residues: CSVGLAGGHEQYF.